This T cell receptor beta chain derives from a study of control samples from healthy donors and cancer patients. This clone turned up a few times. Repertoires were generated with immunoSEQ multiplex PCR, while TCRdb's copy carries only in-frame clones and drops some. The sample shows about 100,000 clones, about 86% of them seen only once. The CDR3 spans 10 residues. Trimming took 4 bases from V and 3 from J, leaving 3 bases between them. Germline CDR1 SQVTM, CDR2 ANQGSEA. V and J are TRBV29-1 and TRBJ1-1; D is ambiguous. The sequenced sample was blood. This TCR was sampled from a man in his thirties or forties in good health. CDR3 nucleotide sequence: TGCAGCGTTGGTTACACTGAAGCTTTCTTT. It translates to CSVGYTEAFF.